Given below is one T cell receptor (beta chain) in context. Its antigen is unidentified. Possible read error: a much larger clone is one base away. This record belongs to a study of T cell repertoires in cytomegalovirus infection. Study-level background: Indicated by public TCR beta signatures were CMV infection and matching HLA type.

MiXCR, run by TCRdb on the reads, gives a single entry per CDR3 protein. The sample consists of 250,000 to 400,000 distinct CDR3 sequences, 25% of them appearing once. Germline loops: CDR1 LGHNA, CDR2 YNFKEQ. The CDR3 is made up of 17 amino acids. V lost 3 bases, J lost 1 base, and 11 bases stayed unmatched. The source of this sequence is a human donor in good health (CMV status not recorded). Some clones in this sample may be carry-over from other donors' samples. Sequencing used cultured PBMCs, obtained from culture after CMV antigen stimulation. The chain carries TRBV4-2 and TRBJ2-5; TRBD1 aligns across 7 bases. CDR3 sequence (DNA): TGTGCCAGCAGCCACGCGGCAGGGGGTGTAATCCAAGAGACCCAGTACTTC. It is translated as CASSHAAGGVIQETQYF.